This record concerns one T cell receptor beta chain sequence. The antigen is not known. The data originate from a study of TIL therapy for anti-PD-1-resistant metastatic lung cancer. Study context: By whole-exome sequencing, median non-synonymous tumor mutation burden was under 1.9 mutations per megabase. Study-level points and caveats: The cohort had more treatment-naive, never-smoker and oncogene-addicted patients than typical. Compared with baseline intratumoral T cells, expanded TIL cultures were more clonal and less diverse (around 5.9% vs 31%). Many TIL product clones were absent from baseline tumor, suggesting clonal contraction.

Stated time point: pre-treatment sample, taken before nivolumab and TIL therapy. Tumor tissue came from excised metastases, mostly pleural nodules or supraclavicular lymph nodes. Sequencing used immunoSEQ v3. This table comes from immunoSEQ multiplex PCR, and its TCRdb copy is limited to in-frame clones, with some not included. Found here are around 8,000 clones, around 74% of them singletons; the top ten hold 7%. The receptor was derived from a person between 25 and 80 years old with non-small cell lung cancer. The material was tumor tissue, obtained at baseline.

CDR3 in amino acids: CASSSTLNTEAFF. Written as DNA, the CDR3 is TGTGCCAGCTCATCTACCCTGAACACTGAAGCTTTCTTT. This chain links TRBV18 with TRBJ1-1; D unclear. The germline V gene encodes CDR1 KGHSH and CDR2 LQKENI. V was cut by 5 bases and J by 0 bases, with 7 bases left in between. The CDR3 totals 13 residues.